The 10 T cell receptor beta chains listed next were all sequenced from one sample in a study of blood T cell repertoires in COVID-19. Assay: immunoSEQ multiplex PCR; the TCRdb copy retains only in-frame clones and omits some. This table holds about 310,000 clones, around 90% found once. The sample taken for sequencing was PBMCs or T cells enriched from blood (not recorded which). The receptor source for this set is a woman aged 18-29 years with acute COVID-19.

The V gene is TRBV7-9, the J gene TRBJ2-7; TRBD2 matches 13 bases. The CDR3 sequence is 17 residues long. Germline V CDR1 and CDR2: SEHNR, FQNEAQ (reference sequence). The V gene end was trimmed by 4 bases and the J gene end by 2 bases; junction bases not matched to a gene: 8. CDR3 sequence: CASSSLRTSGSAYEQYF. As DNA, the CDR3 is TGTGCCAGCAGCTCACTCCGGACTAGCGGGAGTGCCTACGAGCAGTACTTC.

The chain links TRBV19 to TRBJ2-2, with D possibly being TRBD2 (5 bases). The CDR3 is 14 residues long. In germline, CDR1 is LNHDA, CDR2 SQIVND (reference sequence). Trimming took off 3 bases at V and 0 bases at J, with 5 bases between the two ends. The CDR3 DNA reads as TGTGCCAGTAGTATCGGGGCGAACACCGGGGAGCTGTTTTTT. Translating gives CASSIGANTGELFF.

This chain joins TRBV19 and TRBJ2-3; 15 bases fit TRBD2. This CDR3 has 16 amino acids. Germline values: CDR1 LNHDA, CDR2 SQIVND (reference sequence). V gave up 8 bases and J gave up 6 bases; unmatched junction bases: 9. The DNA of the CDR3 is TGTGCCAGTGGTCCGGGACTAGCGGGAGGTTGGGATACGCAGTATTTT. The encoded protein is CASGPGLAGGWDTQYF.

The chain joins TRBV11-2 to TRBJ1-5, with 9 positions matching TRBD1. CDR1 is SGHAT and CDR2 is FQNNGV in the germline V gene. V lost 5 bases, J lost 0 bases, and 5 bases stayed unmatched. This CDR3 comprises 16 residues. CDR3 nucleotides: TGTGCCAGCAGCCGAGGGACAGGGTCTAGCAATCAGCCCCAGCATTTT. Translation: CASSRGTGSSNQPQHF.

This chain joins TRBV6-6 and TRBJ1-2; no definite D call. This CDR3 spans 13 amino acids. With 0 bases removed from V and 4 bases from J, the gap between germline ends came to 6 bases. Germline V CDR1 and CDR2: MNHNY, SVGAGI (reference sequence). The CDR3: CASSYSAGYGYTF. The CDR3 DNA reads TGTGCCAGCAGTTACTCAGCGGGCTATGGCTACACCTTC.

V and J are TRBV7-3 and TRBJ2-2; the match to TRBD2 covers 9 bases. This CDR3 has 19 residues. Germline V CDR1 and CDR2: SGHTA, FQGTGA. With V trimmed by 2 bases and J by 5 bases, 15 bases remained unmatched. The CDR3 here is CASSLSSRGGLAITGELFF. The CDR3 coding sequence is TGTGCCAGCAGCTTATCTAGTAGGGGCGGACTAGCGATAACCGGGGAGCTGTTTTTT.

The DNA of the CDR3 is TGTGCCAGCAGTTTAATAGCGGGAGGGCCCCATATCGACAATGAGCAGTTCTTC. It translates to CASSLIAGGPHIDNEQFF. The chain has TRBV28 and TRBJ2-1; 11 bases agree with TRBD2. V gave up 2 bases and J gave up 5 bases; unmatched junction bases: 11. CDR3 length: 18 residues. CDR1 is MDHEN, CDR2 SYDVKM, per germline.

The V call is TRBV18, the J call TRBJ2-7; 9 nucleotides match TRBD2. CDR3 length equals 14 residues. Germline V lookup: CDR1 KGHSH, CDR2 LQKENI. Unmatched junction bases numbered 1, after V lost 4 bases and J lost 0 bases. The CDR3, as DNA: TGTGCCAGCTCACAGCGGGAGGACTCCTACGAGCAGTACTTC. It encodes CASSQREDSYEQYF.

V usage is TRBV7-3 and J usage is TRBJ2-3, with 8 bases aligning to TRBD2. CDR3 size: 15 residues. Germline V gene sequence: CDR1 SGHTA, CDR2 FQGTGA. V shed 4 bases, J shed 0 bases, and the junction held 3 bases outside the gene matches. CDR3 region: CASSYLAGSTDTQYF. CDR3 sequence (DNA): TGTGCCAGCAGCTATCTAGCGGGCAGCACAGATACGCAGTATTTT.

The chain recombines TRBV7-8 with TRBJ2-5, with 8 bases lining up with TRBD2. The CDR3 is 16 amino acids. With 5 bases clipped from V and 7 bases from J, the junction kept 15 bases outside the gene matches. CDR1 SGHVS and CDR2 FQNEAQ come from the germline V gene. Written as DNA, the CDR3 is TGTGCCAGCAGCCCACCCACCGCAGCGGGAGCGAGGACCCAGTACTTC. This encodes CASSPPTAAGARTQYF.